The next 7 T cell receptor beta chains were all read from a single sample in a study of cytomegalovirus exposure and HLA in healthy donors. PCR was performed using 60 Vbeta and 13 Jbeta primers. The repertoire was sequenced with immunoSEQ multiplex PCR; TCRdb's copy has only in-frame clones and lacks some. The sample holds around 160,000 clones, roughly 85% seen once. Sequenced: PBMCs. Receptors originate from a man in his fifties in good health and CMV-seropositive.

The count of this clone is one. The V gene is TRBV28, the J gene TRBJ1-2, with TRBD1 identical over 7 bases. Germline trimming cut 2 bases from V and 4 bases from J; bases unmatched to any gene: 7. The CDR3 spans 15 residues. Germline values: CDR1 MDHEN, CDR2 SYDVKM. CDR3 sequence: CASSLTQGMSYGYTF. CDR3 DNA: TGTGCCAGCAGTTTAACACAGGGGATGTCCTATGGCTACACCTTC.

V and J are TRBV28 and TRBJ2-7, with a tentative D call TRBD2 (5 bases). CDR3 length: 13 amino acids. Trimming stripped 6 bases from V and 4 bases from J, with 13 bases between. CDR1 is MDHEN and CDR2 is SYDVKM in the germline V gene. The CDR3 nucleotides read TGTGCCAGCAGCAGTGGGAGTTCTTACGAGCAGTACGTC. This encodes CASSSGSSYEQYV.

In DNA form, the CDR3 reads TGTGCCAGCAGCTTAGACGTCGGTCCCTACAATGAGCAGTTCTTC. This gives the protein CASSLDVGPYNEQFF. This rearrangement joins TRBV11-2 to TRBJ2-1, with D unresolved. V gave up 0 bases and J gave up 2 bases, with 8 bases separating them. The germline V gene has CDR1 SGHAT and CDR2 FQNNGV. This CDR3 is 15 amino acids long. Drawing the rest from reference TRBV11-2 and TRBJ2-1, the complete variable domain is EAGVAQSPRYKIIEKRQSVAFWCNPISGHATLYWYQQILGQGPKLLIQFQNNGVVDDSQLPKDRFSAERLKGVDSTLKIQPAKLEDSAVYLCASSLDVGPYNEQFFGPGTRLTVL.

This clone was counted a few times. The chain joins TRBV7-8 to TRBJ2-5, with no clear D. CDR1 SGHVS and CDR2 FQNEAQ come from the germline V gene. V lost 1 base, J lost 0 bases, and 6 bases lay in between. The CDR3 runs to 14 residues. The CDR3 is CASSLGANQETQYF. DNA of the CDR3: TGTGCCAGCAGCTTAGGGGCTAACCAAGAGACCCAGTACTTC.

V gene TRBV10-3 combines with J gene TRBJ2-7; a possible D gene is TRBD2 (7 bases). Trimming left V 0 bases short and J 4 bases short, with 13 bases between. The CDR3 runs to 15 residues. Germline CDR1 ENHRY, CDR2 SYGVKD. The CDR3 DNA follows: TGTGCCATCAGTGAGTCGGCGAGGGGGGGATACGAGCAGTACTTC. Amino acids: CAISESARGGYEQYF.

The chain carries TRBV5-6 and TRBJ2-5; 9 nucleotides line up with TRBD1. The J call is uncertain, as TRBJ2-7 better fits the DNA end. CDR1 and CDR2 (germline): SGHDT, YYEEEE. The CDR3 contains 14 residues. The CDR3 protein is CASSLGTGDDEQYF. The CDR3 bases are TGTGCCAGCAGCTTGGGGACAGGGGACGACGAGCAGTACTTC.

The V gene is TRBV5-6, the J gene TRBJ2-1; the match to TRBD2 covers 8 bases. V dropped 2 bases and J dropped 7; count of bases not matched to a gene: 14. CDR1 is SGHDT and CDR2 is YYEEEE in the germline V gene. The CDR3 is made up of 17 amino acids. The DNA of the CDR3 is TGTGCCAGCAGCTTAATTACGGGGGGGGGCTTTGGGAATGAGCAGTTCTTC. It translates to CASSLITGGGFGNEQFF.